The 27 T cell receptor beta chains below come from one sample, sequenced in a study of T-cell memory formation after mild COVID-19. MiXCR, applied by TCRdb to the 5' RACE reads, yields one record per CDR3 protein. The data contain about 390,000 distinct CDR3 sequences, 20% to 25% of them singletons. The sequenced sample consisted of PBMCs or a T cell subset sorted from them (not recorded which). The receptors stem from an adult woman who had mild COVID-19 (a few samples of this study predate the infection). Cell type and time point are not known.

The chain is built from TRBV12-3 or TRBV12-4 and TRBJ1-2, with 7 bases matching TRBD1. The CDR3 spans 14 residues. The J segment lost 8 bases and the V segment lost 6 bases, leaving 12 bases of the junction unmatched. This chain's CDR3 is CASSPGKGAEGYTF. The CDR3 nucleotides are TGTGCCAGCAGCCCGGGAAAGGGGGCGGAAGGCTACACCTTC.

This clonotype was seen more than once but under ten times. The V gene is TRBV6-5, the J gene TRBJ1-1; D is possibly TRBD1 (6 bases). Germline-derived CDR1 and CDR2 are MNHEY and SVGAGI. The CDR3 consists of 15 residues. Trimming pared 1 base from V and 0 bases from J, leaving 9 bases between. CDR3 nucleotide sequence: TGTGCCAGCAGTTACTACGGACAGCTGAACACTGAAGCTTTCTTT. Its protein product is CASSYYGQLNTEAFF.

This clonotype was counted between two and nine times. This chain uses TRBV20-1 with TRBJ2-3, with no clear D. Per germline, CDR1 DFQATT and CDR2 SNEGSKA (reference sequence). The V and J ends lost 5 bases and 6 bases respectively, with 9 bases between them. This CDR3 has 11 residues. In DNA form, the CDR3 reads TGCAGTGCTCCCGAGATGGATACGCAGTATTTT. It specifies CSAPEMDTQYF.

This chain joins TRBV29-1 and TRBJ1-1; D is unresolved. CDR1 and CDR2 (germline): SQVTM, ANQGSEA. V lost 4 bases, J lost 1 base, and 16 bases lay in between. The CDR3 is 15 amino acids. In DNA form, the CDR3 reads TGCAGCGTTGCCCCCCTCCACGCACGGAACACTGAAGCTTTCTTT. Its protein product is CSVAPLHARNTEAFF.

In this sample, this clonotype turned up a few times. The CDR3 nucleotides are TGTGCCAGCAGCTTAGGTGCGGGTACAAACATTCAGTACTTC. It codes for CASSLGAGTNIQYF. The chain links TRBV11-2 to TRBJ2-4; D is possibly TRBD2 (5 bases). CDR1 is SGHAT, CDR2 FQNNGV, per germline. V lost 1 base, J lost 6 bases, and 10 bases lay in between. The CDR3 runs to 14 residues.

The chain is built from TRBV18 and TRBJ1-1; 7 bases are shared with TRBD1. The CDR3 is 14 amino acids. Per germline, CDR1 KGHSH and CDR2 LQKENI. The junction had 3 bases not matched to a gene; V was cut back by 4 bases and J by 1 base. CDR3 sequence: CASSQTGENTEAFF. DNA for the CDR3: TGTGCCAGCTCACAAACAGGGGAGAACACTGAAGCTTTCTTT. The whole variable domain, remainder taken from reference TRBV18 and TRBJ1-1, is NAGVMQNPRHLVRRRGQEARLRCSPMKGHSHVYWYRQLPEEGLKFMVYLQKENIIDESGMPKERFSAEFPKEGPSILRIQQVVRGDSAAYFCASSQTGENTEAFFGQGTRLTVV.

This rearrangement joins TRBV5-5 to TRBJ1-4; D is possibly TRBD1 (5 bases). The CDR3 spans 14 residues. Germline assignment: CDR1 SGHKS and CDR2 YYEKEE (reference sequence). Trimming pared 4 bases from V and 7 bases from J, leaving 14 bases between. DNA for the CDR3: TGTGCCAGCAGCCGTCCTGGGGGGGGTGAAAAACTGTTTTTT. This encodes CASSRPGGGEKLFF.

The genes are TRBV2 and TRBJ1-1; 9 bases are shared with TRBD1. CDR3 length: 17 residues. CDR1 is SNHLY, CDR2 FYNNEI, per germline. Trimming at V came to 6 bases and at J to 1 base, leaving 12 bases not matched to a gene. CDR3 sequence: CASRANRGHWWNTEAFF. CDR3 in DNA: TGTGCCAGCAGAGCGAACAGGGGGCATTGGTGGAACACTGAAGCTTTCTTT.

The genes are TRBV7-9 and TRBJ1-2; D unresolved. The CDR3 totals 15 residues. The germline V gene encodes CDR1 SEHNR and CDR2 FQNEAQ (reference sequence). Trimming took 3 bases from V and 4 from J, leaving 15 bases between them. CDR3 residues: CASSFAETRIYGYTF. CDR3 coding DNA: TGTGCCAGCAGCTTTGCAGAGACTCGGATCTATGGCTACACCTTC.

V usage is TRBV7-2 and J usage is TRBJ1-2, with TRBD1 as a possible D gene (5 bases). V was cut by 3 bases and J by 8 bases, with 10 bases left in between. Per germline, CDR1 SGHTA and CDR2 FQGNSA. CDR3 length: 12 residues. CDR3 amino acids: CASSFGQTGYTF. The CDR3 DNA reads as TGTGCCAGCAGCTTTGGACAAACCGGCTACACCTTC.

This clonotype came up a few times. The chain uses TRBV20-1 and TRBJ1-1; 7 bases agree with TRBD1. The CDR3 spans 13 residues. The V segment lost 2 bases and the J segment 3 bases; nucleotides outside the gene matches: 3. The V gene's germline CDR1 is DFQATT and CDR2 SNEGSKA (reference sequence). The chain's CDR3 is CSARKQGYTEAFF. The CDR3 DNA is TGCAGTGCTAGAAAACAGGGGTACACTGAAGCTTTCTTT.

CDR3 coding DNA: TGTGCCAGCAGCCTCATGGTAGCGGGAAATCAGCCCCAGCATTTT. Protein product: CASSLMVAGNQPQHF. The chain uses TRBV5-6 and TRBJ1-5, with no clear D. The CDR3 is 15 residues long. Germline V gene sequence: CDR1 SGHDT, CDR2 YYEEEE. Trimming removed 4 bases at V and 4 bases at J, with 15 bases between.

This clonotype has only a few counts. CDR3 loop: CSARDLGVDNEKLFF. The CDR3 nucleotides read TGCAGTGCTAGAGATCTTGGGGTAGATAATGAAAAACTGTTTTTT. V usage is TRBV20-1 and J usage is TRBJ1-4; the D is unclear. This CDR3 is 15 amino acids long. The V end lost 0 bases, the J end lost 4 bases, and 12 bases lay between the germline ends. The germline V gene has CDR1 DFQATT and CDR2 SNEGSKA (reference sequence).

The chain employs TRBV5-1 and TRBJ2-7; the D is unclear. CDR1 is SGHRS, CDR2 YFSETQ, per germline. The length of the CDR3 is 13 residues. V gave up 4 bases and J gave up 7 bases, with 15 bases separating them. The CDR3, as DNA: TGCGCCAGCAGCCGTTTGGAGTCATGGGAGCAGTACTTC. Translation: CASSRLESWEQYF.

This clonotype was detected a few times. This rearrangement joins TRBV27 to TRBJ2-5; the match to TRBD1 covers 10 bases. The CDR3 extends over 15 amino acids. Germline V gene data show CDR1 as MNHEY and CDR2 as SMNVEV (reference sequence). J gave up 4 bases and V 0 bases, and 2 bases lay outside the gene matches. This chain's CDR3 is CASSLSGTGVETQYF. CDR3 nucleotides: TGTGCCAGCAGTTTATCCGGGACAGGGGTAGAGACCCAGTACTTC.

This clonotype was counted many times. This chain uses TRBV18 with TRBJ2-7, with a tentative D call TRBD1 (6 bases). The CDR3 sequence is 13 residues long. Germline CDR1 and CDR2: KGHSH and LQKENI. Trimming removed 5 bases at V and 3 bases at J, with 11 bases between. CDR3 sequence (DNA): TGTGCCAGCTCAGTGGGGGCCAACTACGAGCAGTACTTC. Its protein is CASSVGANYEQYF.

The rearrangement links TRBV28 to TRBJ2-1; 11 bases are a match to TRBD2. V lost 1 base, J lost 6 bases, and 11 bases stayed unmatched. Germline-derived CDR1 and CDR2 are MDHEN and SYDVKM. The CDR3 has 18 residues. The CDR3 loop reads CASSLYPATSGSFNEQFF. The DNA for the CDR3 is TGTGCCAGCAGTTTATATCCCGCCACTAGCGGGAGTTTCAATGAGCAGTTCTTC.

V is TRBV11-2 and J is TRBJ2-3; 9 bases align to TRBD1. With V trimmed by 2 bases and J by 4 bases, 10 bases remained unmatched. Germline V gene sequence: CDR1 SGHAT, CDR2 FQNNGV. The CDR3 runs 17 residues. CDR3 region: CASSLFLPGQGSDTQYF. DNA of the CDR3: TGTGCCAGCAGCTTATTCCTCCCGGGACAGGGATCAGATACGCAGTATTTT.

This clonotype was seen more than once but under ten times. The chain has TRBV15 and TRBJ2-7; D is ambiguous. Looked up from germline, CDR1 is LNHNV and CDR2 is YYDKDF (reference sequence). Between the trimmed V and J ends, which lost 8 bases and 3 bases, there was a span of 17 bases. CDR3 length: 14 residues. The CDR3 region is CATGPLRWGYEQYF. The CDR3 bases are TGTGCCACCGGCCCTTTACGATGGGGCTACGAGCAGTACTTC. Together with reference TRBV15 and TRBJ2-7, the CDR3 gives the full variable domain: DAMVIQNPRYQVTQFGKPVTLSCSQTLNHNVMYWYQQKSSQAPKLLFHYYDKDFNNEADTPDNFQSRRPNTSFCFLDIRSPGLGDTAMYLCATGPLRWGYEQYFGPGTRLTVT.

Comment on this clonotype: It may be a read error: a sequence one base away is much more abundant. The chain has TRBV12-3 or TRBV12-4 and TRBJ1-2; perhaps TRBD1 as D (5 bases). The CDR3 is 16 residues long. The CDR3 region is CDSSRFDSMRNYGYTF. The CDR3 coding sequence is TGTGACAGCAGTCGTTTTGACAGCATGAGAAACTATGGCTACACCTTC.

The chain uses TRBV10-3 and TRBJ1-3; D is undetermined. The CDR3 extends over 18 amino acids. Germline CDR1 ENHRY, CDR2 SYGVKD. Trimming shortened V by 3 bases and J by 0 bases, and 18 bases separated the two germline ends. CDR3: CAISEAGARSSSGNTIYF. CDR3 bases: TGTGCCATCAGTGAAGCGGGTGCAAGGTCGAGCTCTGGAAACACCATATATTTT.

Only a few counts were recorded for this clonotype. This chain uses TRBV7-8 with TRBJ2-3; D gene ambiguous. Germline V gene data show CDR1 as SGHVS and CDR2 as FQNEAQ. V was cut by 1 base and J by 6 bases, with 8 bases left in between. CDR3 length equals 13 residues. CDR3 protein: CASSLEVKDTQYF. The CDR3 nucleotides are TGTGCCAGCAGCTTAGAGGTTAAGGATACGCAGTATTTT.

A few counts support this clonotype. This chain joins TRBV9 and TRBJ2-2; D not resolved. This CDR3 has 13 residues. Germline V gene lookup returns CDR1 SGDLS and CDR2 YYNGEE. Trimming shortened V by 4 bases and J by 7 bases, and 11 bases separated the two germline ends. The CDR3 spells CASSPRPVGELFF. The CDR3 bases are TGTGCCAGCAGCCCGCGTCCGGTCGGGGAGCTGTTTTTT.

This clonotype occurred a few times. This sequence joins TRBV7-2 and TRBJ1-4, with D maybe TRBD1 (5 bases). The CDR3 is made up of 14 amino acids. The V end lost 0 bases, the J end lost 7 bases, and 9 bases lay between the germline ends. Germline V lookup: CDR1 SGHTA, CDR2 FQGNSA. The CDR3 sequence is CASSLAGQGEKLFF. CDR3 coding DNA: TGTGCCAGCAGCTTAGCAGGGCAGGGTGAAAAACTGTTTTTT.

This clonotype occurred a few times. This chain uses TRBV6-5 with TRBJ2-2; D possibly matches TRBD1 or TRBD2 (7 bases each). V was clipped by 2 bases and J by 6 bases, with 13 bases between them. CDR3 length: 15 amino acids. Per germline, CDR1 MNHEY and CDR2 SVGAGI. The CDR3 sequence: CASSYKTGRAGELFF. The CDR3 nucleotides read TGTGCCAGCAGTTACAAGACAGGGAGGGCCGGGGAGCTGTTTTTT.

This clonotype was picked up a small number of times. The chain recombines TRBV7-9 with TRBJ2-5, with 11 bases fitting TRBD2. Losses at the gene ends were 5 bases for V and 5 bases for J; bases not matched to a gene: 7. Germline V CDR1 and CDR2: SEHNR, FQNEAQ (reference sequence). The CDR3 contains 15 residues. CDR3 sequence (DNA): TGTGCCAGCAGCACCGGACTAGCGGGCCAGGAGACCCAGTACTTC. Its translation: CASSTGLAGQETQYF.

The DNA for the CDR3 is TGTGCCAGCAGTGATCCTGGACGGTCCGGTCAGCCCCAGCATTTT. Translated, it gives CASSDPGRSGQPQHF. This sequence joins TRBV6-1 and TRBJ1-5; D unresolved. Germline V lookup: CDR1 MNHNS, CDR2 SASEGT. This CDR3 spans 15 amino acids. The V end was cut by 3 bases, the J end by 6 bases, with 15 bases between.